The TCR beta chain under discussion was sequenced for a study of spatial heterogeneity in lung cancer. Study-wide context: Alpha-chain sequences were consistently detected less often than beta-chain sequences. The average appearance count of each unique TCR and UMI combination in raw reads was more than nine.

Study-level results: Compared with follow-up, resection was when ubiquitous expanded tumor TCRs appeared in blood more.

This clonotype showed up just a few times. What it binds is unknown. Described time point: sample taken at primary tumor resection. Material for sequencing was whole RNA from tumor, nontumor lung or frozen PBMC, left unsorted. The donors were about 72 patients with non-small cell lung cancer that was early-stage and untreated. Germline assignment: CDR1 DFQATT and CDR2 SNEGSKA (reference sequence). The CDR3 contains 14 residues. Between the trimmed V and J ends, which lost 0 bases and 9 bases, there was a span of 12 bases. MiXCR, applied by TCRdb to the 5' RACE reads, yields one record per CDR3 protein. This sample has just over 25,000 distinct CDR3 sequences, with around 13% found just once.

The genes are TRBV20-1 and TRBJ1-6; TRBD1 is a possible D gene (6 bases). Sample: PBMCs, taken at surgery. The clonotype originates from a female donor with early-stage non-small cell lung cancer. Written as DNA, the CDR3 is TGCAGTGCTAGAGATGGGAAGGGGGGTTCACCCCTCCACTTT. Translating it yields CSARDGKGGSPLHF.